This T cell receptor (beta chain) was recorded in a study of cytomegalovirus exposure and HLA in healthy donors. Study-wide results and limits: Sequencing had likely introduced a cluster of highly shared sequence variants as an artifact. According to an earlier analysis, most TCR beta V segments yielded productive rearrangements about 90% or about 30% of the time.

Trimming stripped 5 bases from V and 7 bases from J, with 15 bases between. Germline V gene lookup returns CDR1 SEHNR and CDR2 FQNEAQ (reference sequence). The CDR3 runs 14 residues. Primers: 60 Vbeta forward and 13 Jbeta reverse. Profiling relied on immunoSEQ multiplex PCR, and the TCRdb table lists in-frame clones only, not all of them. The sample holds a few hundred thousand clones, approximately 82% seen once. This clone was seen once. Its specificity is unknown. Sequencing was performed on PBMCs. The sequence was collected from a woman aged 60-75 years in good health and CMV-seropositive. The rearrangement uses TRBV7-9 and TRBJ1-3, with D perhaps TRBD1 (6 bases). The CDR3: CASSLDSRGNTIYF. The CDR3 DNA reads as TGTGCCAGCAGCCTTGACTCAAGGGGGAACACCATATATTTT.